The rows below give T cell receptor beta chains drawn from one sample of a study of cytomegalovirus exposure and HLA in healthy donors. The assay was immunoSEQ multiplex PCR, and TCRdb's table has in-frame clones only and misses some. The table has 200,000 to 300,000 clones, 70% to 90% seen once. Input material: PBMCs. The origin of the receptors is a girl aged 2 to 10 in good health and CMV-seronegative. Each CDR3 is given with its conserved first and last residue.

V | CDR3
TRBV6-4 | CASSVSGRVNSPLHF
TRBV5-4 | CASTRTLQGAANYGYIF
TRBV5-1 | CASSLGTSGGQETQYF
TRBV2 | CASSEKTTSGGWDTQYF
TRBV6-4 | CASSPQGGGTDTQYF
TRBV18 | CASSRFEGEGTDTQYF
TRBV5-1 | CASSLAGTSGTDTQYF
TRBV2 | CASKALAARNYEQYF
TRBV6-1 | CASSGASYEQYF
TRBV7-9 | CASSLYGGRDRTNNEQFF
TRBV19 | CASSSGQGAVGYGYTF
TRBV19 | CASSIMQISNQPQHF
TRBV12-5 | CASGLVRSGGSYEQYF
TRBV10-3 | CAIASGGTQYF
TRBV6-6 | CASSRAEGETQYF
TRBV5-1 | CASSLSTGTQFEGLFF
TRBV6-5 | CASSLGGYGYTF
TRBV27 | CASRSGTGSNSPLHF
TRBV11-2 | CASSLGTDYEQYF
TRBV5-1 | CASSLAGGRDEQYF